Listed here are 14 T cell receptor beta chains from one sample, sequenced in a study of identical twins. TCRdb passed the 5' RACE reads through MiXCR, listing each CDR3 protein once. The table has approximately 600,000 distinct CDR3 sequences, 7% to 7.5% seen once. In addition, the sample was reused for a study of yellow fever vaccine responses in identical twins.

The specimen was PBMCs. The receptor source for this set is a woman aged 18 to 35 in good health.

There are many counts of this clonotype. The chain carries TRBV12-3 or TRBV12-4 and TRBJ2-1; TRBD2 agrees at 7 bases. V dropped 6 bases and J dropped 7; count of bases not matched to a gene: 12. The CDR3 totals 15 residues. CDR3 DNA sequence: TGTGCCAGCAGCCAAGGGAGGGCCGAAGGGAATGAGCAGTTCTTC. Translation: CASSQGRAEGNEQFF.

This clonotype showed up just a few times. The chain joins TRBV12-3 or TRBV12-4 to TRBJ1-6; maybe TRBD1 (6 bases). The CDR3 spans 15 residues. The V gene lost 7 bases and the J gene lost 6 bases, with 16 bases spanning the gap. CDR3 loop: CASTLGTTRNSPLHF. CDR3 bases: TGTGCCAGCACCCTAGGGACAACTCGTAATTCACCCCTCCACTTT.

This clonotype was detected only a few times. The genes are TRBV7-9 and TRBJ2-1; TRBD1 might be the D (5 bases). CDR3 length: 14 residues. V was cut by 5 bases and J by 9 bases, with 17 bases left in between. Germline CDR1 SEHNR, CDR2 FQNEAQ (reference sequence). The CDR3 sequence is CASSQGHIYTEQFF. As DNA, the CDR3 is TGTGCCAGCAGCCAAGGACATATCTATACTGAGCAGTTCTTC.

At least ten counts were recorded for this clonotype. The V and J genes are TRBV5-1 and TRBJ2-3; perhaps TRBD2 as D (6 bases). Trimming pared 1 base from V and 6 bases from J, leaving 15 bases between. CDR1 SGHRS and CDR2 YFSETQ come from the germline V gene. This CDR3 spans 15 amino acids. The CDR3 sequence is CASSLTGVHRDTQYF. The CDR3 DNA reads TGCGCCAGCAGCTTGACGGGGGTACATCGGGATACGCAGTATTTT.

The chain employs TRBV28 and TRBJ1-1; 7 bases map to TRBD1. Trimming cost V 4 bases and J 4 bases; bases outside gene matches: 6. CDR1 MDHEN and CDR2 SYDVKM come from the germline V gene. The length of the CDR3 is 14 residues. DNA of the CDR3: TGTGCCAGCAGTTCGGGACAGAGCCCCACTGAAGCTTTCTTT. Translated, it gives CASSSGQSPTEAFF. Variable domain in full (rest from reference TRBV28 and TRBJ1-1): DVKVTQSSRYLVKRTGEKVFLECVQDMDHENMFWYRQDPGLGLRLIYFSYDVKMKEKGDIPEGYSVSREKKERFSLILESASTNQTSMYLCASSSGQSPTEAFFGQGTRLTVV.

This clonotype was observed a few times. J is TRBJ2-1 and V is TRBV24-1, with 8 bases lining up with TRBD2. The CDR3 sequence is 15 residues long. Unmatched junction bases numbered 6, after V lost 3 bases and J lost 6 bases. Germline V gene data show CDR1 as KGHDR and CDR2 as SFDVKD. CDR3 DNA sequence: TGTGCCACCAGTGATGCCGGGACTAGTAGCAATGAGCAGTTCTTC. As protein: CATSDAGTSSNEQFF.

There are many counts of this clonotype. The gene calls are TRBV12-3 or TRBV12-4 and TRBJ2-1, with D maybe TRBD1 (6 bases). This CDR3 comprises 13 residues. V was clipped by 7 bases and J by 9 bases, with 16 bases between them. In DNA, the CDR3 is TGTGCCAGCACCCTTCCCCCAGGGGCTGAGCAGTTCTTC. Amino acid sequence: CASTLPPGAEQFF.

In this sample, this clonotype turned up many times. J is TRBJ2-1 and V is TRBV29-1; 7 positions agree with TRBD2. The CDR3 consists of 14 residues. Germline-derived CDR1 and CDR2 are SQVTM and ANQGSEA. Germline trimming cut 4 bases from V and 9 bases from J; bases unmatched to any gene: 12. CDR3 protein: CSVGAGPGYGEQFF. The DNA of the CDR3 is TGCAGCGTTGGAGCGGGACCGGGGTACGGTGAGCAGTTCTTC.

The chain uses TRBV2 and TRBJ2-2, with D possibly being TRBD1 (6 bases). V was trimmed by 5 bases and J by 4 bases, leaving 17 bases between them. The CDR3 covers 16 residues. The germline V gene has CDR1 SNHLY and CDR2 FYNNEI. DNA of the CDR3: TGTGCCAGCAGTCTTCCAGGGGCGCGGGTCACCGGGGAGCTGTTTTTT. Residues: CASSLPGARVTGELFF.

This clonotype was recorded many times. For the CDR3, the DNA is TGTGCCATCAGTGAGTCGAGTATGAGGGGACAGACCCAGTACTTC. It encodes CAISESSMRGQTQYF. The chain combines TRBV10-3 with TRBJ2-5; D is perhaps TRBD1 or TRBD2 (5 bases each). There are 15 residues in the CDR3. The germline V and J ends were trimmed by 0 bases and 6 bases, with 14 bases remaining between them. Germline V gene lookup returns CDR1 ENHRY and CDR2 SYGVKD.

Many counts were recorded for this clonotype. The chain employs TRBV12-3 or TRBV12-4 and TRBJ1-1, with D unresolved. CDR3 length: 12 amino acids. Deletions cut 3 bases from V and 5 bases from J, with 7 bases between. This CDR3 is CASSLGETEAFF. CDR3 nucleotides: TGTGCCAGCAGTTTGGGTGAGACTGAAGCTTTCTTT.

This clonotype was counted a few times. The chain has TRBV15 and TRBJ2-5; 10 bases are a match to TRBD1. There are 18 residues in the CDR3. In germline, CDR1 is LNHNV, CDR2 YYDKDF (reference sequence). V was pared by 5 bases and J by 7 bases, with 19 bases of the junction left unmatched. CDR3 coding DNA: TGTGCCACCAGCCCGAGAACTCCGGGACAGGGGCGGAGAGTGACCCAGTACTTC. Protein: CATSPRTPGQGRRVTQYF.

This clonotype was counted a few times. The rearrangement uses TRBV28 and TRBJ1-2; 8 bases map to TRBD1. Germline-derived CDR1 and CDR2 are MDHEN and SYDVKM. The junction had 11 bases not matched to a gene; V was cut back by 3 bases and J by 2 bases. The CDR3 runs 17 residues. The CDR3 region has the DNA TGTGCCAGCAGTTTTTACGGGACAGGTACTTACAACTATGGCTACACCTTC. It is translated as CASSFYGTGTYNYGYTF.

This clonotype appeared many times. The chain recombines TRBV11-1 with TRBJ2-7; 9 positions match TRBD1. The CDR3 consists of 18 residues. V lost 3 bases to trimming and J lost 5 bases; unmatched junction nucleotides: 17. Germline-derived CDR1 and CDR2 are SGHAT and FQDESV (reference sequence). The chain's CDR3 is CASSFGGLAGQGFDEQYF. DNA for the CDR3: TGTGCCAGCAGCTTTGGCGGTTTGGCGGGACAGGGTTTCGACGAGCAGTACTTC.